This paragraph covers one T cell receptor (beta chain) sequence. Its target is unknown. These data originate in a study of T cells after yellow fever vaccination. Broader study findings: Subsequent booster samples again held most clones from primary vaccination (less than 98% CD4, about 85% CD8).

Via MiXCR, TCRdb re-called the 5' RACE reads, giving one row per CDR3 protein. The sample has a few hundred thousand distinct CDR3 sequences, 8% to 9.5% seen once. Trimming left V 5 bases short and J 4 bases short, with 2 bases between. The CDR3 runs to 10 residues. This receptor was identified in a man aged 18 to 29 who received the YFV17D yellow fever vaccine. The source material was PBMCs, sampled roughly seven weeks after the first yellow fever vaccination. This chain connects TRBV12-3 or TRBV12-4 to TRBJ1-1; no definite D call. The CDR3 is CASSPTEAFF. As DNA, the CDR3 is TGTGCCAGCAGTCCCACTGAAGCTTTCTTT.